What follows are 27 T cell receptor beta chains derived from one specimen sequenced in a study of OX40 agonist ivuxolimab in advanced cancers. Produced via immunoSEQ multiplex PCR; TCRdb's table is partial and in-frame only. The table has some 100,000 clones, under 90% seen once; the top ten hold roughly 1.1%. The sample here was CD4+ or CD8+ T cells sorted from blood, taken in a trial of the OX40 agonist ivuxolimab. The receptors originated from an adult with an advanced solid tumor such as melanoma, head and neck, liver or kidney cancer.

The chain joins TRBV6-5 to TRBJ1-4; no definite D call. This CDR3 is built from 12 residues. The germline V and J ends were trimmed by 9 bases and 8 bases, with 13 bases remaining between them. Germline assignment: CDR1 MNHEY and CDR2 SVGAGI. The CDR3 here is CARSKGSEKLFF. In DNA, the CDR3 is TGTGCCAGATCCAAGGGCAGCGAAAAACTGTTTTTT.

This rearrangement joins TRBV19 to TRBJ2-1; TRBD1 matches 8 bases. Looked up from germline, CDR1 is LNHDA and CDR2 is SQIVND (reference sequence). CDR3 length: 14 residues. Trimming cost V 3 bases and J 9 bases; bases outside gene matches: 7. DNA for the CDR3: TGTGCCAGTAGTATGGCGCAGGGGGCGGGTGAGCAGTTCTTC. Protein sequence: CASSMAQGAGEQFF.

The CDR3 is CASSLDRQNTEAFF. The CDR3 DNA is TGTGCCAGCAGCTTAGACAGACAGAACACTGAAGCTTTCTTT. The V and J genes are TRBV7-2 and TRBJ1-1; D is undetermined. Germline values: CDR1 SGHTA, CDR2 FQGNSA. CDR3 length: 14 amino acids. The V end lost 1 base, the J end lost 1 base, and 7 bases lay between the germline ends. Together with reference TRBV7-2 and TRBJ1-1, the CDR3 gives the full variable domain: GAGVSQSPSNKVTEKGKDVELRCDPISGHTALYWYRQSLGQGLEFLIYFQGNSAPDKSGLPSDRFSAERTGGSVSTLTIQRTQQEDSAVYLCASSLDRQNTEAFFGQGTRLTVV.

The chain joins TRBV5-1 to TRBJ1-1; perhaps TRBD1 as D (5 bases). Germline CDR1 is SGHRS and CDR2 is YFSETQ. Trimming took 0 bases from V and 7 from J, leaving 16 bases between them. This CDR3 is built from 15 residues. Here the CDR3 reads CASSLDSGAGSEAFF. CDR3 in DNA: TGCGCCAGCAGCTTGGACAGTGGGGCAGGGAGTGAAGCTTTCTTT.

V and J are TRBV11-2 and TRBJ2-7, with D perhaps TRBD2 (6 bases). This CDR3 comprises 18 residues. Germline CDR1 SGHAT, CDR2 FQNNGV. Trimming stripped 5 bases from V and 2 bases from J, with 25 bases between. The chain's CDR3 is CASSKTLRGGSYAYEQYF. The CDR3 nucleotides read TGTGCCAGCAGCAAAACCCTCCGGGGAGGCAGTTACGCCTACGAGCAGTACTTC.

The chain recombines TRBV5-6 with TRBJ2-5; 7 bases agree with TRBD1. There are 14 residues in the CDR3. The V gene's germline CDR1 is SGHDT and CDR2 YYEEEE. V dropped 4 bases and J dropped 5; count of bases not matched to a gene: 8. The CDR3 loop reads CASSLDDRAETQYF. As DNA, the CDR3 is TGTGCCAGCAGCCTAGACGACAGGGCGGAGACCCAGTACTTC.

V is TRBV18 and J is TRBJ2-2; 8 nucleotides line up with TRBD2. With 5 bases clipped from V and 4 bases from J, the junction kept 9 bases outside the gene matches. This CDR3 contains 16 residues. CDR1 is KGHSH and CDR2 is LQKENI in the germline V gene. CDR3 bases: TGTGCCAGCTCAATTATAGCGGGGTCGATCACCGGGGAGCTGTTTTTT. This codes for CASSIIAGSITGELFF.

This chain links TRBV27 with TRBJ1-1; the D gene is possibly TRBD1 (6 bases). This CDR3 is 15 amino acids long. CDR1 is MNHEY and CDR2 is SMNVEV in the germline V gene (reference sequence). V lost 0 bases and J lost 7, with 15 bases in between. Written as DNA, the CDR3 is TGTGCCAGCAGTTTATCGGCGACAGGACGTAGTGAAGCTTTCTTT. Amino acid sequence: CASSLSATGRSEAFF.

The chain is built from TRBV5-6 and TRBJ2-7, with D perhaps given as TRBD1 or TRBD2 (5 bases each). Germline V gene sequence: CDR1 SGHDT, CDR2 YYEEEE. Trimming took 4 bases from V and 3 from J, leaving 14 bases between them. The CDR3 has 14 amino acids. The CDR3 region is CASSLGTPYYEQYF. CDR3 coding DNA: TGTGCCAGCAGCCTGGGGACGCCCTACTACGAGCAGTACTTC.

V usage is TRBV7-9 and J usage is TRBJ2-2; possible D gene TRBD1, 6 bases. V dropped 5 bases and J dropped 7 bases, with 14 bases sitting between them. This CDR3 has 14 amino acids. In germline, CDR1 is SEHNR, CDR2 FQNEAQ (reference sequence). The CDR3 here is CASSKWAGVGELFF. In DNA form, the CDR3 reads TGTGCCAGCAGCAAATGGGCAGGGGTCGGGGAGCTGTTTTTT.

The V and J genes are TRBV28 and TRBJ1-5; D ambiguous. This CDR3 region has 17 residues. The germline V gene has CDR1 MDHEN and CDR2 SYDVKM. V shed 4 bases and J shed 0 bases, with 16 bases lying between them. CDR3 sequence: CASSWAPSSYSNQPQHF. CDR3 nucleotides: TGTGCCAGCAGTTGGGCACCTAGTTCTTATAGCAATCAGCCCCAGCATTTT.

The V and J genes are TRBV6-7 and TRBJ2-7, with D perhaps TRBD1 (6 bases). TRBV6-7 has ORF status, its function being uncertain. Trimming pared 0 bases from V and 4 bases from J, leaving 13 bases between. CDR3 length equals 15 residues. The CDR3 nucleotides are TGTGCCAGCAGTTACTCGACAGGACCACGTTACGAGCAGTACGTC. It specifies CASSYSTGPRYEQYV.

The genes are TRBV29-1 and TRBJ2-1, with TRBD2 matching 12 bases. CDR3 length: 14 residues. The V and J ends lost 6 bases and 7 bases, in that order; junction bases with no gene match: 7. Germline lookup yields CDR1 SQVTM and CDR2 ANQGSEA. CDR3 region: CSVELAGGPNEQFF. The CDR3 nucleotides are TGCAGCGTAGAGCTAGCGGGGGGGCCAAATGAGCAGTTCTTC.

The chain combines TRBV4-1 with TRBJ1-4, with unresolved D. Trimming removed 0 bases from V and 8 bases from J, with 13 bases in between. Germline loops: CDR1 MGHRA, CDR2 YSYEKL. The CDR3 length is 15 residues. CDR3 bases: TGCGCCAGCAGCCAAGATCGACTCCGAAGGGAAAAACTGTTTTTT. Its protein is CASSQDRLRREKLFF.

This clone was detected only once. This chain links TRBV7-2 with TRBJ2-2; a possible D gene is TRBD1 (6 bases). There are 13 residues in the CDR3. Trimming removed 8 bases from V and 5 bases from J, with 12 bases in between. Germline assignment: CDR1 SGHTA and CDR2 FQGNSA. The CDR3 region has the DNA TGTGCCAGCCGCCAGGGGCTTACCGGGGAGCTGTTTTTT. Protein sequence: CASRQGLTGELFF.

The V and J genes are TRBV4-3 and TRBJ2-5; D call uncertain. CDR1 is LGHNA, CDR2 YSLEER, per germline. This CDR3 is built from 15 residues. Trimming stripped 0 bases from V and 2 bases from J, with 10 bases between. This CDR3 is CASSQDWAIQETQYF. The CDR3 nucleotides are TGCGCCAGCAGCCAAGATTGGGCTATACAAGAGACCCAGTACTTC.

The V and J genes are TRBV9 and TRBJ2-7; no firm D call. The length of the CDR3 is 15 residues. V dropped 0 bases and J dropped 7 bases, with 17 bases sitting between them. Per the germline V gene, CDR1 is SGDLS and CDR2 is YYNGEE. The CDR3 region is CASSVAGGFFGEQYF. In DNA, the CDR3 is TGTGCCAGCAGCGTAGCTGGCGGCTTCTTTGGGGAGCAGTACTTC. The whole variable domain, remainder taken from reference TRBV9 and TRBJ2-7, is DSGVTQTPKHLITATGQRVTLRCSPRSGDLSVYWYQQSLDQGLQFLIQYYNGEERAKGNILERFSAQQFPDLHSELNLSSLELGDSALYFCASSVAGGFFGEQYFGPGTRLTVT.

This clone was observed a single time. This chain uses TRBV11-2 with TRBJ1-2; 9 bases agree with TRBD1. From germline, CDR1 is SGHAT and CDR2 FQNNGV. Trimming took 6 bases from V and 4 from J; bases not matched to a gene: 12. This CDR3 region has 16 residues. The DNA of the CDR3 is TGTGCCAGCAGTCCAACCGGGACAGGGACGGGCTATGGCTACACCTTC. It encodes CASSPTGTGTGYGYTF.

The chain employs TRBV30 and TRBJ2-5; 14 bases are a match to TRBD2. The CDR3 spans 16 residues. V lost 3 bases and J lost 7; bases outside the gene matches: 10. CDR1 is GTSNPN, CDR2 SVGIG, per germline (reference sequence). CDR3 sequence reads: CAWSPLTSGGAGTQYF. CDR3 bases: TGTGCCTGGAGCCCCCTGACTAGCGGGGGGGCCGGGACCCAGTACTTC.

In this sample, this clone turned up once. The chain joins TRBV18 to TRBJ2-7, with D possibly TRBD1 on 7 matching bases. CDR3 length equals 14 residues. Germline V CDR1 and CDR2: KGHSH, LQKENI. Trimming left V 4 bases short and J 6 bases short, with 16 bases between. For the CDR3, the DNA is TGTGCCAGCTCACGGGGGGAACAGGGGAGCGAGCAGTACGTC. Translating it yields CASSRGEQGSEQYV.

This sequence joins TRBV27 and TRBJ2-5, with no clear D. CDR1 and CDR2 from the germline V gene are MNHEY and SMNVEV (reference sequence). CDR3 size: 14 residues. Trimming took 5 bases from V and 5 from J, leaving 15 bases between them. In nucleotides, the CDR3 is TGTGCCAGCAGTAGGGCGCAGATCACGGAGACCCAGTACTTC. Translating it yields CASSRAQITETQYF.

The chain joins TRBV5-4 to TRBJ1-1; 7 bases line up with TRBD1. The junction had 6 bases not matched to a gene; V was cut back by 2 bases and J by 2 bases. Per germline, CDR1 SGHNT and CDR2 YYREEE (reference sequence). This CDR3 comprises 15 residues. The CDR3 coding sequence is TGTGCCAGCAGCTTAGTCGCAGGGGGAAACACTGAAGCTTTCTTT. Its protein product is CASSLVAGGNTEAFF.

The chain carries TRBV7-8 and TRBJ2-2; 7 bases match TRBD1. V lost 2 bases, J lost 2 bases, and 2 bases stayed unmatched. The CDR3 spans 15 residues. In germline, CDR1 is SGHVS, CDR2 FQNEAQ. CDR3 loop: CASSLRDSNTGELFF. In DNA, the CDR3 is TGTGCCAGCAGCTTACGGGACAGTAACACCGGGGAGCTGTTTTTT.

The chain joins TRBV4-3 to TRBJ2-5; 10 bases are a match to TRBD2. The CDR3 spans 15 residues. The germline CDR1 and CDR2 sequences are LGHNA and YSLEER. Unmatched junction bases numbered 6, after V lost 3 bases and J lost 5 bases. CDR3 sequence reads: CASSHQAGGGETQYF. CDR3 DNA: TGCGCCAGCAGCCATCAAGCGGGGGGGGGTGAGACCCAGTACTTC.

The V gene is TRBV18, the J gene TRBJ2-2; D not certain. The germline V gene encodes CDR1 KGHSH and CDR2 LQKENI. CDR3 size: 17 residues. The V and J ends lost 4 bases and 3 bases respectively, with 18 bases between them. The CDR3 loop reads CASSRSMSVGDTGELFF. CDR3 nucleotides: TGTGCCAGCTCACGATCGATGAGCGTGGGCGACACCGGGGAGCTGTTTTTT.

The rearrangement uses TRBV19 and TRBJ2-5; 14 bases are a match to TRBD2. CDR3 length equals 18 residues. CDR1 LNHDA and CDR2 SQIVND come from the germline V gene (reference sequence). V was clipped by 6 bases and J by 2 bases; unmatched bases: 11. The CDR3 nucleotides are TGTGCCAGTAGCTATTCAAGGACTAGCGGGGGGTCTCAAGAGACCCAGTACTTC. This translates into CASSYSRTSGGSQETQYF.

This clone showed up just once. The rearrangement joins TRBV18 to TRBJ2-7; 12 bases are a match to TRBD1. The CDR3 consists of 14 residues. CDR1 is KGHSH and CDR2 is LQKENI in the germline V gene. V lost 6 bases, J lost 2 bases, and 2 bases stayed unmatched. CDR3 sequence: CASSGQGAAYEQYV. CDR3 in DNA: TGTGCCAGCTCGGGACAGGGGGCTGCCTACGAGCAGTACGTC.